The next 12 T cell receptor beta chains were all read from a single sample in a study of blood T cell repertoires in COVID-19. The method was immunoSEQ multiplex PCR; TCRdb's version includes in-frame clones alone and lacks a portion of them. The sample records fewer than 180,000 clones, around 90% being singletons. Material for sequencing was peripheral blood. The source is a woman aged 60 to 75 with active or convalescent COVID-19.

The V call is TRBV5-1, the J call TRBJ2-3; 8 nucleotides line up with TRBD2. V was clipped by 7 bases and J by 1 base; unmatched bases: 5. This CDR3 contains 14 residues. Looked up from germline, CDR1 is SGHRS and CDR2 is YFSETQ. CDR3 DNA: TGCGCCAGCGAATTTAGCGGGGGCACAGATACGCAGTATTTT. As protein: CASEFSGGTDTQYF.

The chain uses TRBV6-5 and TRBJ1-1; D unclear. The CDR3 covers 12 residues. Between the trimmed V and J ends, which lost 6 bases and 10 bases, there was a span of 15 bases. Looked up from germline, CDR1 is MNHEY and CDR2 is SVGAGI. The CDR3 DNA reads TGTGCCAGCAGCCCGGGAATTCTTGGAGCTTTCTTT. This sequence encodes CASSPGILGAFF.

This clone has ten or more counts. The chain links TRBV11-3 to TRBJ2-7; tentative D call: TRBD1 (6 bases). The CDR3 totals 15 residues. CDR1 SGHNT and CDR2 YENEEA come from the germline V gene. Between the trimmed V and J ends, which lost 0 bases and 0 bases, there was a span of 9 bases. The CDR3 is CASSLDADSSYEQYF. DNA for the CDR3: TGTGCCAGCAGCTTAGATGCGGACAGCTCCTACGAGCAGTACTTC.

This chain links TRBV5-6 with TRBJ1-4; 7 nucleotides match TRBD1. This CDR3 comprises 16 residues. After removal of 2 bases from V and 8 bases from J, the junction contained 12 bases not matched to a gene. Germline loops: CDR1 SGHDT, CDR2 YYEEEE. CDR3 coding DNA: TGTGCCAGCAGCTTACTGCAGACAGGGCTGGGAGAAAAACTGTTTTTT. It codes for CASSLLQTGLGEKLFF.

In DNA form, the CDR3 reads TGTGCCAGCAGCCTAAGCGGGGGATCGCACAATGAGCAGTTCTTC. It specifies CASSLSGGSHNEQFF. The chain is built from TRBV7-2 and TRBJ2-1; 8 nucleotides align to TRBD2. Germline values: CDR1 SGHTA, CDR2 FQGNSA. The CDR3 has 15 residues. Unmatched junction bases numbered 8, after V lost 5 bases and J lost 5 bases.

The chain couples TRBV27 to TRBJ2-1, with 10 bases that match TRBD2. The J segment lost 6 bases and the V segment lost 5 bases, leaving 10 bases of the junction unmatched. Germline V gives CDR1 MNHEY, CDR2 SMNVEV (reference sequence). This CDR3 spans 16 amino acids. DNA of the CDR3: TGTGCCAGCAGTCCCCTAGCGGGGGCCGGTGGCAATGAGCAGTTCTTC. As protein: CASSPLAGAGGNEQFF.

The rearrangement uses TRBV9 and TRBJ2-7, with D tentatively TRBD1 (6 bases). This CDR3 spans 15 amino acids. Germline loops: CDR1 SGDLS, CDR2 YYNGEE. Trimming removed 0 bases from V and 2 bases from J, with 12 bases in between. Here the CDR3 DNA reads TGTGCCAGCAGCGTAGGGGCAGGGGACGCCTACGAGCAGTACTTC. Residues: CASSVGAGDAYEQYF. Full variable domain (remainder filled in from reference TRBV9 and TRBJ2-7): DSGVTQTPKHLITATGQRVTLRCSPRSGDLSVYWYQQSLDQGLQFLIQYYNGEERAKGNILERFSAQQFPDLHSELNLSSLELGDSALYFCASSVGAGDAYEQYFGPGTRLTVT.

V gene TRBV6-2 or TRBV6-3 combines with J gene TRBJ1-6, with 11 nucleotides matching TRBD1. The V gene end was trimmed by 5 bases and the J gene end by 0 bases; junction bases not matched to a gene: 9. The CDR3 length is 19 residues. CDR1 is MNHEY and CDR2 is SVGEGT in the germline V gene. For the CDR3, the DNA is TGTGCCAGCAGTCCCCCGGACAGGGGGCGACGCTCCTATAATTCACCCCTCCACTTT. Translation: CASSPPDRGRRSYNSPLHF.

The rearrangement joins TRBV18 to TRBJ1-3; 7 positions match TRBD1. Germline CDR1 and CDR2: KGHSH and LQKENI. V was clipped by 6 bases and J by 0 bases; unmatched bases: 8. The CDR3 is 16 residues long. The CDR3 bases are TGTGCCAGCTCGGTGGACAGGACGAGCTCTGGAAACACCATATATTTT. Its translation is CASSVDRTSSGNTIYF.

The chain has TRBV25-1 and TRBJ2-4, with D tentatively TRBD1 (6 bases). V gave up 1 base and J gave up 6 bases, with 13 bases separating them. The CDR3 is made up of 15 amino acids. CDR1 and CDR2 from the germline V gene are MGHDK and SYGVNS. The CDR3 sequence is CASSEFTGRANIQYF. CDR3 sequence (DNA): TGTGCCAGCAGTGAATTTACAGGGCGGGCAAACATTCAGTACTTC.

The chain uses TRBV6-5 and TRBJ1-1; 7 bases line up with TRBD1. J was trimmed by 5 bases and V by 5 bases; bases with no gene match: 5. The CDR3 has 13 amino acids. In germline, CDR1 is MNHEY, CDR2 SVGAGI. CDR3 amino acids: CASSRTGGTEAFF. Written as DNA, the CDR3 is TGTGCCAGCAGTAGGACAGGAGGGACTGAAGCTTTCTTT.

In regard to this clone: At the DNA level, this CDR3 is encoded by other sequences in the same sample as well. V gene TRBV18 combines with J gene TRBJ1-1; D not resolved. This CDR3 is 13 amino acids long. The ends were cut back, 2 bases at V and 1 base at J, with 5 bases in the middle. Per the germline V gene, CDR1 is KGHSH and CDR2 is LQKENI. Here the CDR3 reads CASSPSQNTEAFF. The CDR3 bases are TGTGCCAGCTCACCATCACAGAACACTGAAGCTTTCTTT.